The entry below gives a single T cell receptor (beta chain) sequence along with its context. This same CDR3 is encoded by further DNA sequences in the sample. This entry is derived from a study of cytomegalovirus exposure and HLA in healthy donors. PCR employed 60 Vbeta and 13 Jbeta primers. The protocol was immunoSEQ multiplex PCR, while the TCRdb copy is restricted to in-frame clones and leaves out a portion. Counted here are 150,000 to 200,000 clones, about 90% occurring once; the ten biggest clones make up roughly 0.24%. Germline V gives CDR1 SGHRS, CDR2 YFSETQ. Trimming removed 0 bases from V and 4 bases from J, with 7 bases in between. The CDR3 length is 13 residues.

The sequenced material came from PBMCs. This clonotype was obtained from a girl less than two years old in good health and CMV-seronegative. This rearrangement joins TRBV5-1 to TRBJ1-2; D ambiguous. The CDR3 region has the DNA TGCGCCAGCAGCTTGGGCGGGTCCTATGGCTACACCTTC. The encoded protein is CASSLGGSYGYTF.